Sequencing of this T cell receptor beta chain was carried out in a study of tumor-infiltrating lymphocytes in primary liver carcinoma. Investigators took RNA and DNA out together from 20-30 mg of unsorted bulk tissue. Germline V gene data show CDR1 as MNHNS and CDR2 as SASEGT. V was clipped by 7 bases and J by 9 bases, with 15 bases between them. The CDR3 spans 12 residues. TCR beta cDNA was made from 400 to 500 ng total RNA with a constant-region primer. Libraries of TCR beta came from three nested multiplex PCR rounds with slightly modified ARM-PCR. A C-beta reverse primer was combined with TRBV1-TRBV30 forward primers in the first two PCR rounds, and each round had about 10 cycles. TCRdb independently ran MiXCR on the multiplex PCR reads; one entry per CDR3 protein. This table has some 120,000 distinct CDR3 sequences, roughly three fifths appearing once. This clonotype has a count of ten or more.

This chain connects TRBV6-1 to TRBJ1-1, with D maybe TRBD1 (5 bases). The sequenced sample consisted of liver tumor tissue from sampling region 3. Subset specified: tumor region T3, left-lateral pole. This sequence was found in a woman aged 55-69 years with primary liver carcinoma and hepatitis B virus infection. The CDR3 here is CASTSGTRQAFF. DNA of the CDR3: TGTGCCAGCACTAGCGGGACCCGCCAAGCTTTCTTT.